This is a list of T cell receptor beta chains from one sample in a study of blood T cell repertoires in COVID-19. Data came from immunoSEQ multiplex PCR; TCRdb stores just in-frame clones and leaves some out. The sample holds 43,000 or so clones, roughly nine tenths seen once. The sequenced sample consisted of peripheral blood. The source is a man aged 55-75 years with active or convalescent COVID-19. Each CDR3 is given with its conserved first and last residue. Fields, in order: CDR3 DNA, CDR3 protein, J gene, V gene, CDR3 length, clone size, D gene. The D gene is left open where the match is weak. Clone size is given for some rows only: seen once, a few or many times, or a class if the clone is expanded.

TGTGCCAGCAGTATGGGGGCAGCTGGGGCCAACGTCCTGACTTTC | CASSMGAAGANVLTF | TRBJ2-6 | TRBV6-4 | 15 | NA | NA
TGTGCCAGCAGTTTAAGACAGAACACTGAAGCTTTCTTT | CASSLRQNTEAFF | TRBJ1-1 | TRBV12-3/TRBV12-4 | 13 | NA | NA
TGCGCCAGCAGCCAAGCGGGGGGGCTTCGCAATGAGCAGTTCTTC | CASSQAGGLRNEQFF | TRBJ2-1 | TRBV4-3 | 15 | NA | TRBD2
TGTGCCAGCAGTGAGGACCTCTCGGCGGCGGGCTTT | CASSEDLSAAGF | TRBJ1-1 | TRBV2 | 12 | NA | NA
TGTGCCAGCAGTTCCCGGACTAGCGTGGAGACCCAGTACTTC | CASSSRTSVETQYF | TRBJ2-5 | TRBV28 | 14 | NA | TRBD2
TGTGCCAGCAGCTCTATACTAGCGGGGGGTCCCTACGAGCAGTACTTC | CASSSILAGGPYEQYF | TRBJ2-7 | TRBV5-6 | 16 | NA | TRBD2
TGTGCCAGCTCACCAGGGACAGGCGGGGATTCACCCCTCCACTTT | CASSPGTGGDSPLHF | TRBJ1-6 | TRBV18 | 15 | few | TRBD1
TGTGCCAGCAGCTTGACAGGGTACTACAATGAGCAGTTCTTC | CASSLTGYYNEQFF | TRBJ2-1 | TRBV5-6 | 14 | NA | NA
TGTGCCAGCAGCTTTGGACTAGCGGGTACCACAGATACGCAGTATTTT | CASSFGLAGTTDTQYF | TRBJ2-3 | TRBV7-9 | 16 | NA | TRBD2
TGCGCCAGCAGCCAAGGGGGACAGGGGTTGACCTACGAGCAGTACTTC | CASSQGGQGLTYEQYF | TRBJ2-7 | TRBV4-1 | 16 | NA | TRBD1
TGTGCCAGCAGCGCGACTAGCTACTCATACAATGAGCAGTTCTTC | CASSATSYSYNEQFF | TRBJ2-1 | TRBV9 | 15 | few | TRBD2
TGCGCCAGCAGCTTGTTCCTAAACAATGAGCAGTTCTTC | CASSLFLNNEQFF | TRBJ2-1 | TRBV5-1 | 13 | NA | NA
TGCGCCAGCAGTGAGTCAGGGGGCCAGGGGACAGATACGCAGTATTTT | CASSESGGQGTDTQYF | TRBJ2-3 | TRBV10-1 | 16 | NA | TRBD1
TGTGCCATCAGCCAAATCCCGGGGGCAACTAATGAAAAACTGTTTTTT | CAISQIPGATNEKLFF | TRBJ1-4 | TRBV10-3 | 16 | NA | NA
TGTGCCAGCAGCCGGATAACAGGGGGGGTAGAAGCTTTCTTT | CASSRITGGVEAFF | TRBJ1-1 | TRBV3-1/TRBV3-2 | 14 | NA | TRBD1
TGTGCCAGCAGTTACCACAGTGGGAGTAACGAAAAACTGTTTTTT | CASSYHSGSNEKLFF | TRBJ1-4 | TRBV6-2/TRBV6-3 | 15 | NA | NA
TGTGCCAGCAGCTTAAAACAGGCCTATAGCAATCAGCCCCAGCATTTT | CASSLKQAYSNQPQHF | TRBJ1-5 | TRBV7-8 | 16 | NA | NA
TGTGCCAGTAGTTTGGGGGGGCCAGGGAATGAGCAGTTCTTC | CASSLGGPGNEQFF | TRBJ2-1 | TRBV19 | 14 | few | NA
TGTGCCAGCAGTCCTTTTAGTCAGGGACGGGGGGAGCAGTACTTC | CASSPFSQGRGEQYF | TRBJ2-7 | TRBV28 | 15 | NA | NA
TGTGCCAGCAGTACCCAAACCGCCCGGGACAACCACGAGCAGTACTTC | CASSTQTARDNHEQYF | TRBJ2-7 | TRBV27 | 16 | NA | NA
TGTGCCAGCAGCTCGGACAGAACTCTACTCATTGAAAAACTGTTTTTT | CASSSDRTLLIEKLFF | TRBJ1-4 | TRBV7-9 | 16 | NA | NA
TGTGCCAGCAGTCCTGGACAGGGGATCTCACCCCTCCACTTT | CASSPGQGISPLHF | TRBJ1-6 | TRBV27 | 14 | NA | TRBD1
TGTGCCAGCAGCTTGGTAGGGGCGAATGGGCCGACCACTGAAGCTTTCTTT | CASSLVGANGPTTEAFF | TRBJ1-1 | TRBV7-8 | 17 | few | NA
TGTGCCAGCAGCCGGACTAGCGGCTACGAGCAGTACTTC | CASSRTSGYEQYF | TRBJ2-7 | TRBV7-9 | 13 | NA | TRBD2
TGTGCCATCAGCACCGGGACTAGCGGGTTTGACAATGAGCAGTTCTTC | CAISTGTSGFDNEQFF | TRBJ2-1 | TRBV10-3 | 16 | NA | TRBD2
TGTGCCAGCAGCTTAACTCAGCTAGACAATGAGCAGTTCTTC | CASSLTQLDNEQFF | TRBJ2-1 | TRBV7-6 | 14 | NA | NA
TGTGCCAGCAGCTTAGATCGCCAGGCTACAGCCAAAAACATTCAGTACTTC | CASSLDRQATAKNIQYF | TRBJ2-4 | TRBV11-2 | 17 | NA | NA